This T cell receptor (beta chain) was identified during a study of blood T cell repertoires in COVID-19. For the study at large: Samples representing acute and convalescent COVID-19 were sourced from the United States, Italy and Spain.

Here immunoSEQ multiplex PCR was the method, and the copy in TCRdb shows in-frame clones only, minus some. The table lists around 43,000 clones, roughly three quarters of them singletons. The receptor was derived from an older man with acute or convalescent COVID-19. The sequenced sample consisted of peripheral blood.

The CDR3: CASSMVAGGPNEQFF. CDR3 sequence (DNA): TGTGCCAGTAGTATGGTGGCGGGGGGGCCTAATGAGCAGTTCTTC. This chain joins TRBV19 and TRBJ2-1, with TRBD2 matching 9 bases. V lost 3 bases, J lost 7 bases, and 7 bases stayed unmatched. The CDR3 runs 15 residues. Germline-derived CDR1 and CDR2 are LNHDA and SQIVND (reference sequence).